This T cell receptor beta chain was captured in a study of CD8+ T cells in alopecia areata. About the study: At a dose of 5 to 10 mg twice daily, oral tofacitinib was given to treated patients. The duration of tofacitinib was 6 to 18 months, with 6 months off drug afterward.

After isolation, RNA underwent reverse transcription to generate cDNA as the sequencing template. Only in-frame clones appear in the TCRdb table, and some are missing; sequencing was by immunoSEQ multiplex PCR. There are 150,000 to 200,000 clones in the sample; about three fifths occur only once, and 1.3% lies in the top ten. Treatment defined: oral pan-JAK inhibitor, 5-10 mg twice daily. Those with alopecia areata gave lesional scalp punch biopsies and peripheral blood. With respect to this clone: Its matching antigen is unknown.

Whole-study findings and limits: Besides other cells, scalp samples also yield sequences of resident alphabeta T cells from normal skin.

J gave up 8 bases and V 5 bases, and 10 bases lay outside the gene matches. The CDR3 length is 15 residues. The germline V gene has CDR1 LNHNV and CDR2 YYDKDF (reference sequence). The sequence was collected from a human donor with alopecia areata. This chain connects TRBV15 to TRBJ1-4; TRBD1 agrees at 8 bases. The sequencing here drew on CD4+ T cells sorted from blood, taken at week 49, from a patient treated with tofacitinib. CDR3 nucleotide sequence: TGTGCCACCAGCGGGGCGGACAGGGTGGGCGAAAAACTGTTTTTT. Translated, it gives CATSGADRVGEKLFF.